The entry that follows covers one T cell receptor (beta chain) sequence. Antigen unknown. Sequencing used immunoSEQ multiplex PCR; TCRdb keeps in-frame clones, though not all of them. In the table there are more than 45,000 clones, approximately 89% of which are singletons. These data are taken from a study of graft-versus-host responses after intestinal transplantation. For the study at large: Each transplant was multivisceral, liver-intestinal, or isolated intestinal. Among the recipients, all got anti-thymocyte globulin induction and then tacrolimus and steroids for approximately 3 years.

General study results and limits: Across patients carrying graft-donor T cell macrochimerism, allografts held high graft-versus-host to host-versus-graft clonal ratios.

Sample: PBMCs, taken roughly 120 days after intestinal transplantation. The sequence came from a human patient who received an intestinal transplant, so some T cells may come from the graft donor.

CDR3 DNA: TGCGCCAGCAGCCTCAGCGGGGGTTGGAATGAGCAGTTCTTC. Its protein is CASSLSGGWNEQFF. The rearrangement links TRBV5-1 to TRBJ2-1; 8 bases fit TRBD2. V lost 4 bases to trimming and J lost 7 bases; unmatched junction nucleotides: 7. Germline CDR1 is SGHRS and CDR2 is YFSETQ. The CDR3 is made up of 14 amino acids. The full variable domain, in which reference TRBV5-1 and TRBJ2-1 provide the parts outside the CDR3, is KAGVTQTPRYLIKTRGQQVTLSCSPISGHRSVSWYQQTPGQGLQFLFEYFSETQRNKGNFPGRFSGRQFSNSRSEMNVSTLELGDSALYLCASSLSGGWNEQFFGPGTRLTVL.